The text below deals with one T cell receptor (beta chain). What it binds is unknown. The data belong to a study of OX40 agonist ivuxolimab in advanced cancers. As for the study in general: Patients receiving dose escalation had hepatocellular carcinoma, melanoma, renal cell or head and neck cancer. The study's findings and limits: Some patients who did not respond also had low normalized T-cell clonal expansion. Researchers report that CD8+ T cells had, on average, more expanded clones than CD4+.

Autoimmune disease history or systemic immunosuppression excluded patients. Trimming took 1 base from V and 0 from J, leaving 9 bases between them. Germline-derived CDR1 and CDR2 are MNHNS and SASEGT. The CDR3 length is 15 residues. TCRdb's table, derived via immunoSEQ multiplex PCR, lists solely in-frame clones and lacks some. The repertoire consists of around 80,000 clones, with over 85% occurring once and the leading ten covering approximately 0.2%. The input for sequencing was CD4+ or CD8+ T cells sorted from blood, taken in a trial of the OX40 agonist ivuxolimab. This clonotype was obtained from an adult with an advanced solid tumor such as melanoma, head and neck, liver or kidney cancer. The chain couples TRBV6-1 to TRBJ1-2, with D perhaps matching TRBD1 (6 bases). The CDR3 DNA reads TGTGCCAGCAGTGAAGAGGGGGGAGCTAACTATGGCTACACCTTC. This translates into CASSEEGGANYGYTF.